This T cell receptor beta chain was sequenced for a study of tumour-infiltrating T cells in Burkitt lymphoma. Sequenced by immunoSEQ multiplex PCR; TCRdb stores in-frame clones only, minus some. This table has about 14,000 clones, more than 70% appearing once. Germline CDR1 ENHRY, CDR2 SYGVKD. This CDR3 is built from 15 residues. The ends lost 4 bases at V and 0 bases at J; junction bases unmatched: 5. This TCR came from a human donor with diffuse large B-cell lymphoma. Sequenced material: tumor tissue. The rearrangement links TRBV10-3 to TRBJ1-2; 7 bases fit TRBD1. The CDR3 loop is CAISGGTVANYGYTF. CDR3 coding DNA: TGTGCCATCAGTGGGGGGACAGTAGCTAACTATGGCTACACCTTC.